This T cell receptor beta chain was observed in a study of regulatory T cells in long-lasting Graves disease. Libraries of TCR beta came from iRepertoire HTBI primers plus Arm-PCR of CDR3 regions. One entry per CDR3 protein results from TCRdb running MiXCR on the multiplex PCR reads. This repertoire shows 450,000 or so distinct CDR3 sequences, under 25% found once; its top ten account for under 15%. Time point given: persistent/refractory GD, antithyroid drugs over 5 years with positive TRAb. RNA from PBMCs was the source of the TCR library. The sequenced sample was peripheral blood mononuclear cells (PBMCs), obtained when the disease was refractory, from a patient treated with antithyroid drugs. The receptor was derived from a female donor with Graves disease.

The CDR3 here is CASQDVGYTFF. The CDR3 DNA is TGTGCCAGCCAGGACGTCGGGTACACTTTCTTT. The V gene is TRBV6-1, the J gene TRBJ1-1; unclear D gene. V gave up 8 bases and J gave up 12 bases, with 16 bases separating them. CDR3 length equals 11 residues. Germline loops: CDR1 MNHNS, CDR2 SASEGT.